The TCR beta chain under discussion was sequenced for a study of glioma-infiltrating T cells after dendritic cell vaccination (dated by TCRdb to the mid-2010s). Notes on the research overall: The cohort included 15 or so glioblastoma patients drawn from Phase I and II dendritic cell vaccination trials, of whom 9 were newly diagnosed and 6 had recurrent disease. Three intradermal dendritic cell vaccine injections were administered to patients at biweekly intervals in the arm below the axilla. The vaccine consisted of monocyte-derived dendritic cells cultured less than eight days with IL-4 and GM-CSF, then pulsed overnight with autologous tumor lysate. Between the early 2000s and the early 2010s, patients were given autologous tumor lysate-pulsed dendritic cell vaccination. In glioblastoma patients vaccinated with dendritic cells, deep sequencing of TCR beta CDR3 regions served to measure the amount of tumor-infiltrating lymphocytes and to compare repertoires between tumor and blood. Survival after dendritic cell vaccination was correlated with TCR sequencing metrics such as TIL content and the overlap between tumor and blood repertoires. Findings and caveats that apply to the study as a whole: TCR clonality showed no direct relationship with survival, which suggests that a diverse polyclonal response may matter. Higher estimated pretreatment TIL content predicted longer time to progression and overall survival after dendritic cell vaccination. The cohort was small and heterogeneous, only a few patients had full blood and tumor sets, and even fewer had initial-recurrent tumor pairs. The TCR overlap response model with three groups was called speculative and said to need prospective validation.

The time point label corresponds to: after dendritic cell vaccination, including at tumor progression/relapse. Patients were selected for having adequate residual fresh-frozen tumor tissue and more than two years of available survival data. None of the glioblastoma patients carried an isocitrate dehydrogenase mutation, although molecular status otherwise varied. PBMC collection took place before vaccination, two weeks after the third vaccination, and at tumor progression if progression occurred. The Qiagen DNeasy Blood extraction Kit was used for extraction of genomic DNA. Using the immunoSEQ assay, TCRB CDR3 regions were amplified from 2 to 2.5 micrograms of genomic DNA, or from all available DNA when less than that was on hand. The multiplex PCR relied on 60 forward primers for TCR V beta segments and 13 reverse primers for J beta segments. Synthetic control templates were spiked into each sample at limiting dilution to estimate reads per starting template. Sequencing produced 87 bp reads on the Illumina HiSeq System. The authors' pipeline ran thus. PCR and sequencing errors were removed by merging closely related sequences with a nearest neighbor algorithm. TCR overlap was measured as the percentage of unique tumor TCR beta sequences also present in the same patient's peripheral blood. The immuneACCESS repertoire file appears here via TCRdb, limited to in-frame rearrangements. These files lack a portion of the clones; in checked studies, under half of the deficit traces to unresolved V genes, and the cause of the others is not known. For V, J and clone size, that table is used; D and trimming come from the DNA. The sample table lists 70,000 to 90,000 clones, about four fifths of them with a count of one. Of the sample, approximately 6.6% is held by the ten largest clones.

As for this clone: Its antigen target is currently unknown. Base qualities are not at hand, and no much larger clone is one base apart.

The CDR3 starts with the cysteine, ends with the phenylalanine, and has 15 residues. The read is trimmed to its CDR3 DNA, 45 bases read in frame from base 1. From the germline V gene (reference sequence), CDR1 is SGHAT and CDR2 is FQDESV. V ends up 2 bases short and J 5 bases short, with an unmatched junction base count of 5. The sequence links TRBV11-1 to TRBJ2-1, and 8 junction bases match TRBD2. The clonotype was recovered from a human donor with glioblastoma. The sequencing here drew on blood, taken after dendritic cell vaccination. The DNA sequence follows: TGTGCCAGCAGCTTACACCTAGCGGGCCACAATGAGCAGTTCTTC. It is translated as CASSLHLAGHNEQFF.